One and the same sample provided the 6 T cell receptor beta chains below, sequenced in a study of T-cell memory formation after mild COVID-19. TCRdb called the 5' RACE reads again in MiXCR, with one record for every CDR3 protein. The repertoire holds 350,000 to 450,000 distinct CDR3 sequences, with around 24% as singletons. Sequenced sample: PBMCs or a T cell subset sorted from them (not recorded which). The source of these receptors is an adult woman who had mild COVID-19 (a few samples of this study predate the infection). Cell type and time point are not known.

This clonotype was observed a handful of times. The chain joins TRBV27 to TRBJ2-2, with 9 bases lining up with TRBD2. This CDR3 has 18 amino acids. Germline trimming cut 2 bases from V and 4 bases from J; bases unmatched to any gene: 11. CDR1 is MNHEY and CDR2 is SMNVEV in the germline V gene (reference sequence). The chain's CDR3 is CASSLRILREGITGELFF. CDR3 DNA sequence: TGTGCCAGCAGTTTAAGGATTTTGCGGGAGGGTATCACCGGGGAGCTGTTTTTT.

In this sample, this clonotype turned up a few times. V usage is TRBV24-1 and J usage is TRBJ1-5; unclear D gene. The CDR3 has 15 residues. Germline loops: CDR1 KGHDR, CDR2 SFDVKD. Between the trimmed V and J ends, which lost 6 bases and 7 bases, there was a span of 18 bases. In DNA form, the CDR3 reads TGTGCCACCAGTACGTCACCGGGAACTTGGCAGCCCCAGCATTTT. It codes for CATSTSPGTWQPQHF.

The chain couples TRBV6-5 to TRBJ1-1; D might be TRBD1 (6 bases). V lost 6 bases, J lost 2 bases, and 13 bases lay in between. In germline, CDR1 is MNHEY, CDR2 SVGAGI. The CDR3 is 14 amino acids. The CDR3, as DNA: TGTGCCAGCAGATCCGACAGGCCAAACACTGAAGCTTTCTTT. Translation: CASRSDRPNTEAFF.

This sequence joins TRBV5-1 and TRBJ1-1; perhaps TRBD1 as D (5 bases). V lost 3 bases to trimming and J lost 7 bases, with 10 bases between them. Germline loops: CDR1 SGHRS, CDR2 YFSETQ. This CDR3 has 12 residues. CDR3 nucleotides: TGCGCCAGCAGCTCCGACAGTGGTGAAGCTTTCTTT. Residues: CASSSDSGEAFF.

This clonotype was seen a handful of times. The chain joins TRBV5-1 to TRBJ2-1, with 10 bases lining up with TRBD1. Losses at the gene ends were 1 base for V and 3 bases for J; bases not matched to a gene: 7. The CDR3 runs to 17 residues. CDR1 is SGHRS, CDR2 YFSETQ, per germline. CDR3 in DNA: TGCGCCAGCAGCTTGTGGGGGACAGGGGATGGCTACAATGAGCAGTTCTTC. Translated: CASSLWGTGDGYNEQFF. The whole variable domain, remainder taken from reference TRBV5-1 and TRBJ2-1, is KAGVTQTPRYLIKTRGQQVTLSCSPISGHRSVSWYQQTPGQGLQFLFEYFSETQRNKGNFPGRFSGRQFSNSRSEMNVSTLELGDSALYLCASSLWGTGDGYNEQFFGPGTRLTVL.

The CDR3 here is CATSEGKYGYTF. Written as DNA, the CDR3 is TGTGCCACCAGTGAGGGAAAATATGGCTACACCTTC. The V call is TRBV24-1, the J call TRBJ1-2; D is ambiguous. CDR1 and CDR2 from the germline V gene are KGHDR and SFDVKD. The CDR3 totals 12 residues. The V end lost 4 bases, the J end lost 5 bases, and 7 bases lay between the germline ends.